The T cell receptor (beta chain) under discussion was sequenced for a study of siplizumab effects on memory and regulatory T cells. Points on this clone: Its antigen is not identified.

General study points: Naive T cells were seemingly more diverse than memory cells, and major contributions to the alloresponse seemed to be made by them.

The method was immunoSEQ multiplex PCR; TCRdb's version includes in-frame clones alone and lacks a portion of them. The repertoire holds some 100,000 clones, with 94% as singletons. Specimen: Tregs sorted from blood. The TCR comes from a human donor in good health.

The CDR3 nucleotides are TGTGCCAGCAGCGTGGCCGGGACAACTGGCTACACCTTC. It translates to CASSVAGTTGYTF. The chain couples TRBV9 to TRBJ1-2, with D maybe TRBD1 (6 bases). Germline V gene sequence: CDR1 SGDLS, CDR2 YYNGEE. V dropped 2 bases and J dropped 7 bases, with 12 bases sitting between them. The CDR3 has 13 amino acids.